The 9 T cell receptor beta chains below were found in one sample sequenced in a study of identical twins. TCRdb reprocessed the 5' RACE reads via MiXCR and lists one record per CDR3 protein. The sample carries 300,000 to 400,000 distinct CDR3 sequences, approximately 8.7% recorded once. Sequencing used naive T cells sorted from blood. These receptor sequences come from a woman in her fifties or sixties in good health.

The table lists this clonotype with a few counts. The rearrangement links TRBV10-3 to TRBJ2-1; TRBD2 matches 7 bases. Trimming took 3 bases from V and 3 from J; bases not matched to a gene: 8. The CDR3 has 16 residues. Germline V gene sequence: CDR1 ENHRY, CDR2 SYGVKD. The CDR3: CAISDMSSGNYNEQFF. In DNA form, the CDR3 reads TGTGCCATCAGTGACATGTCTAGCGGAAACTACAATGAGCAGTTCTTC.

This chain links TRBV11-2 with TRBJ2-7; tentatively, D is TRBD2 (5 bases). V was clipped by 0 bases and J by 7 bases, with 7 bases between them. The CDR3 extends over 12 amino acids. Germline CDR1 SGHAT, CDR2 FQNNGV. CDR3 in amino acids: CASSLDTGEQYF. As DNA, the CDR3 is TGTGCCAGCAGCTTAGATACGGGGGAGCAGTACTTC. Supplemented by reference TRBV11-2 and TRBJ2-7, the full variable domain reads EAGVAQSPRYKIIEKRQSVAFWCNPISGHATLYWYQQILGQGPKLLIQFQNNGVVDDSQLPKDRFSAERLKGVDSTLKIQPAKLEDSAVYLCASSLDTGEQYFGPGTRLTVT.

The chain recombines TRBV30 with TRBJ2-3; 7 bases map to TRBD2. J lost 4 bases, V lost 0 bases, and 4 bases had no gene match. This CDR3 has 14 residues. Germline V gives CDR1 GTSNPN, CDR2 SVGIG (reference sequence). CDR3 region: CAWSVRGVPDTQYF. The CDR3 DNA is TGTGCCTGGAGTGTTCGGGGGGTACCAGATACGCAGTATTTT. The full variable domain, rest sourced from reference TRBV30 and TRBJ2-3, is SQTIHQWPATLVQPVGSPLSLECTVEGTSNPNLYWYRQAAGRGLQLLFYSVGIGQISSEVPQNLSASRPQDRQFILSSKKLLLSDSGFYLCAWSVRGVPDTQYFGPGTRLTVL.

This clonotype has just a few counts. V and J are TRBV28 and TRBJ1-2; D gene ambiguous. V lost 4 bases, J lost 4 bases, and 10 bases lay in between. The CDR3 contains 13 residues. Germline-derived CDR1 and CDR2 are MDHEN and SYDVKM. The CDR3, as DNA: TGTGCCAGCAGTTCCACTACCAGCTATGGCTACACCTTC. Translated, it gives CASSSTTSYGYTF.

This clonotype was counted a few times. The chain uses TRBV23-1 and TRBJ1-1, with D unresolved. TRBV23-1 counts as an open reading frame of uncertain function. CDR3 length equals 16 residues. Between the trimmed V and J ends, which lost 0 bases and 6 bases, there was a span of 17 bases. The CDR3 spells CASSQSNKGRIAEAFF. CDR3 nucleotide sequence: TGCGCCAGCAGTCAATCCAACAAGGGCAGGATAGCTGAAGCTTTCTTT.

The rearrangement uses TRBV11-3 and TRBJ2-3, with 12 bases fitting TRBD2. The CDR3 runs to 15 residues. Germline V CDR1 and CDR2: SGHNT, YENEEA. Unmatched junction bases numbered 10, after V lost 5 bases and J lost 10 bases. DNA of the CDR3: TGTGCCAGCAGCCCAGAGACTAGCGGGAGTCGTGCGCAGTATTTT. Amino acid sequence: CASSPETSGSRAQYF.

This clonotype was counted between two and nine times. The J gene is TRBJ2-7, the V gene TRBV10-2; D ambiguous. Trimming stripped 4 bases from V and 1 base from J, with 11 bases between. CDR1 is WSHSY, CDR2 SAAADI, per germline. The CDR3 consists of 14 residues. The CDR3 loop reads CASSVRAGSYEQYV. CDR3 DNA sequence: TGCGCCAGCAGTGTAAGGGCAGGTTCCTACGAGCAGTACGTC.

The rearrangement joins TRBV5-1 to TRBJ2-4; the D gene is possibly TRBD1 (6 bases). The V end lost 0 bases, the J end lost 0 bases, and 13 bases lay between the germline ends. This CDR3 comprises 17 residues. The V gene's germline CDR1 is SGHRS and CDR2 YFSETQ. The CDR3 DNA follows: TGCGCCAGCAGCTTGGGGACAGCAATAATAGCCAAAAACATTCAGTACTTC. Amino acids: CASSLGTAIIAKNIQYF.

This clonotype was observed a few times. This sequence joins TRBV18 and TRBJ2-7; D unclear. V dropped 4 bases and J dropped 0 bases, with 7 bases sitting between them. Germline V gives CDR1 KGHSH, CDR2 LQKENI. This CDR3 spans 13 amino acids. The CDR3 DNA reads as TGTGCCAGCTCACAGACGGACTCCTACGAGCAGTACTTC. Its translation: CASSQTDSYEQYF.